This TCR beta chain appears in the sequencing data of a study of blood T cell repertoires in COVID-19. Sequencing was performed with immunoSEQ multiplex PCR; in TCRdb, only in-frame clones are kept and a portion is missing. The profile shows approximately 280,000 clones, 86% of them singletons. Germline trimming cut 3 bases from V and 2 bases from J; bases unmatched to any gene: 4. The CDR3 runs to 15 residues. Germline loops: CDR1 LGHDT, CDR2 YNNKEL (reference sequence). Individuals aged about 18 to 100 years were recruited from about two dozen US areas. Donors in Cohort 3 counted as recovered after two negative PCRs, clearance, or symptom resolution.

The rearrangement uses TRBV3-1 (or the pseudogene TRBV3-2) and TRBJ2-5; 9 bases line up with TRBD2. Sequences were obtained from PBMCs or T cells enriched from blood (not recorded which). The source is a woman between 18 and 30 years old who had recovered from COVID-19. The CDR3 coding sequence is TGTGCCAGCAGCCAGGGTCTAGCGGGGCAAGAGACCCAGTACTTC. Protein product: CASSQGLAGQETQYF.